The T cell receptor beta chain under discussion was sequenced for a study of OX40 agonist ivuxolimab in advanced cancers. Overall study: Every 2 weeks, ivuxolimab was infused into the patients intravenously at between 0.01 and 10 mg/kg.

Regarding the study as a whole: Some patients without response likewise showed low normalized clonal expansion. Clones of CD4+ and CD8+ blood T cells grew by week 6 at doses of 0.1 to 3.0 mg/kg. The study found that CD8+ T cells averaged more expanded clones than CD4+.

Sequencing was performed with immunoSEQ multiplex PCR; in TCRdb, only in-frame clones are kept and a portion is missing. Of about 64,000 clones in the sample, around 83% were seen once. Regarding this clone: Its antigen is unknown. The same CDR3 can be traced to other DNA sequences in this sample.

The sequence came from an adult with an advanced solid tumor such as melanoma, head and neck, liver or kidney cancer. The sample here was CD4+ or CD8+ T cells sorted from blood, taken in a trial of the OX40 agonist ivuxolimab.

The CDR3, as DNA: TGTGCCTGGAGAGGGAGATCTGGAAACACCATATATTTT. As protein: CAWRGRSGNTIYF. The rearrangement joins TRBV30 to TRBJ1-3; D ambiguous. The V end lost 3 bases, the J end lost 1 base, and 7 bases lay between the germline ends. Germline V gene sequence: CDR1 GTSNPN, CDR2 SVGIG (reference sequence). The CDR3 consists of 13 residues.